Below are 26 T cell receptor beta chains sequenced from a single sample in a study of cytomegalovirus exposure and HLA in healthy donors. The study ran its PCR with 60 Vbeta and 13 Jbeta primers. Using immunoSEQ multiplex PCR, the repertoire was profiled, and TCRdb retains in-frame clones only, with some absent. This repertoire shows 200,000 to 250,000 clones, 70% to 85% found once; its top ten account for less than 4.5%. Source material: PBMCs. These receptors all come from a male donor in good health and CMV-seronegative.

The chain has TRBV2 and TRBJ2-5, with D possibly being TRBD1 (5 bases). This CDR3 contains 14 residues. The V and J ends lost 8 bases and 1 base respectively, with 14 bases between them. Germline values: CDR1 SNHLY, CDR2 FYNNEI. The CDR3 region is CASGVGRSQETQYF. As DNA, the CDR3 is TGTGCCAGCGGGGTGGGGCGGAGCCAAGAGACCCAGTACTTC.

This clone was seen a few times. V and J are TRBV10-3 and TRBJ1-4, with D unclear. Trimming removed 4 bases from V and 5 bases from J, with 8 bases in between. This CDR3 contains 13 residues. Germline V gives CDR1 ENHRY, CDR2 SYGVKD. The CDR3: CAISGRSNEKLFF. The CDR3 coding sequence is TGTGCCATCAGTGGCAGGTCGAATGAAAAACTGTTTTTT.

V is TRBV14 and J is TRBJ2-3, with 7 bases fitting TRBD2. This CDR3 contains 13 residues. V was pared by 4 bases and J by 4 bases, with 2 bases of the junction left unmatched. Germline V CDR1 and CDR2: SGHDN, FVKESK. As DNA, the CDR3 is TGTGCCAGCAGCCGGGCGGGAGCAGATACGCAGTATTTT. Amino acid sequence: CASSRAGADTQYF.

V is TRBV9 and J is TRBJ1-1, with TRBD1 identical over 8 bases. The junction had 1 base not matched to a gene; V was cut back by 0 bases and J by 0 bases. CDR3 length equals 15 residues. Germline values: CDR1 SGDLS, CDR2 YYNGEE. This CDR3 reads CASSVEGQVNTEAFF. The DNA for the CDR3 is TGTGCCAGCAGCGTAGAGGGACAGGTGAACACTGAAGCTTTCTTT.

The table lists this clone with a few counts. V gene TRBV28 combines with J gene TRBJ1-1; no clear D. Germline CDR1 reads MDHEN; CDR2 reads SYDVKM. V was trimmed by 3 bases and J by 4 bases, leaving 9 bases between them. CDR3 length: 13 amino acids. The CDR3 loop is CASSLTSVTEAFF. CDR3 DNA sequence: TGTGCCAGCAGTTTGACATCCGTCACTGAAGCTTTCTTT.

The rearrangement joins TRBV2 to TRBJ2-5, with a possible D match to TRBD2 (6 bases). Gene TRBJ2-7 matches the end of the DNA better, so the J call may be wrong. The V gene's germline CDR1 is SNHLY and CDR2 FYNNEI. CDR3 size: 13 residues. CDR3 in amino acids: CASVLASSYEQYF. The CDR3 bases are TGTGCCAGCGTCCTAGCGAGCTCCTACGAGCAGTACTTC.

This chain uses TRBV5-8 with TRBJ2-7; D is possibly TRBD1 (5 bases). Trimming took 4 bases from V and 4 from J, leaving 12 bases between them. Germline V gene data show CDR1 as SGHTS and CDR2 as YDEGEE. The CDR3 covers 13 residues. CDR3 nucleotides: TGTGCCAGCAGCAGGACACTTTGGTACGAGCAGTACTTC. Encoded protein: CASSRTLWYEQYF.

The CDR3 region has the DNA TGTGCCAGCAGCTCCAAGACTAGCTCCTACGAGCAGTACTTC. This translates into CASSSKTSSYEQYF. The chain links TRBV13 to TRBJ2-7, with a possible D match to TRBD2 (6 bases). Per germline, CDR1 PRHDT and CDR2 FYEKMQ (reference sequence). The V end lost 4 bases, the J end lost 0 bases, and 10 bases lay between the germline ends. The CDR3 totals 14 residues.

The rearrangement joins TRBV19 to TRBJ1-4, with 9 nucleotides matching TRBD1. Germline assignment: CDR1 LNHDA and CDR2 SQIVND (reference sequence). The CDR3 contains 16 residues. The V and J ends lost 5 bases and 4 bases, in that order; junction bases with no gene match: 8. CDR3 sequence (DNA): TGTGCCAGTAGTCTACCCACAGGGGGCCTTAATGAAAAACTGTTTTTT. Amino acid sequence: CASSLPTGGLNEKLFF.

The CDR3 DNA reads TGCAGCACACGTCCGGCTAGCTACCCCCCAGATACGCAGTATTTT. Its protein product is CSTRPASYPPDTQYF. This chain joins TRBV29-1 and TRBJ2-3; weak D call: TRBD2 (5 bases). V gave up 8 bases and J gave up 4 bases, with 22 bases separating them. This CDR3 contains 15 residues. Germline V gives CDR1 SQVTM, CDR2 ANQGSEA.

V and J are TRBV19 and TRBJ2-2; D might be TRBD2 (5 bases). V gave up 3 bases and J gave up 6 bases, with 11 bases separating them. Germline CDR1 is LNHDA and CDR2 is SQIVND (reference sequence). This CDR3 has 14 residues. CDR3: CASSIRTGAGELFF. CDR3 bases: TGTGCCAGTAGTATTAGGACTGGCGCCGGGGAGCTGTTTTTT. Drawing the rest from reference TRBV19 and TRBJ2-2, the complete variable domain is DGGITQSPKYLFRKEGQNVTLSCEQNLNHDAMYWYRQDPGQGLRLIYYSQIVNDFQKGDIAEGYSVSREKKESFPLTVTSAQKNPTAFYLCASSIRTGAGELFFGEGSRLTVL.

This rearrangement joins TRBV28 to TRBJ1-2; D not resolved. The germline CDR1 and CDR2 sequences are MDHEN and SYDVKM. The CDR3 is made up of 10 amino acids. V dropped 8 bases and J dropped 4 bases, with 5 bases sitting between them. The CDR3 DNA is TGTGCCAGCTCATTCTATGGCTACACCTTC. The encoded protein is CASSFYGYTF.

By share of the sample, this clone is medium-sized. This chain joins TRBV11-2 and TRBJ1-4, with D uncertain. The CDR3 totals 15 residues. Germline CDR1 reads SGHAT; CDR2 reads FQNNGV. Deletions cut 0 bases from V and 4 bases from J, with 9 bases between. The CDR3 sequence: CASSLDPRFNEKLFF. The CDR3 DNA reads TGTGCCAGCAGCTTAGATCCCAGGTTTAATGAAAAACTGTTTTTT. The variable domain in full, completed from reference TRBV11-2 and TRBJ1-4, reads EAGVAQSPRYKIIEKRQSVAFWCNPISGHATLYWYQQILGQGPKLLIQFQNNGVVDDSQLPKDRFSAERLKGVDSTLKIQPAKLEDSAVYLCASSLDPRFNEKLFFGSGTQLSVL.

The sample holds one count of this clone. The J gene is TRBJ2-5, the V gene TRBV6-1; 8 bases are shared with TRBD2. The germline CDR1 and CDR2 sequences are MNHNS and SASEGT. The CDR3 contains 14 residues. V lost 9 bases, J lost 1 base, and 7 bases stayed unmatched. Here the CDR3 reads CASVAGTSQETQYF. The CDR3 nucleotides read TGTGCCAGTGTAGCGGGGACTTCCCAAGAGACCCAGTACTTC.

V and J are TRBV28 and TRBJ1-5; D possibly corresponds to TRBD1 (6 bases). Trimming pared 6 bases from V and 8 bases from J, leaving 14 bases between. The CDR3 has 13 residues. Germline-derived CDR1 and CDR2 are MDHEN and SYDVKM. CDR3 nucleotide sequence: TGTGCCAGCAGCCGAGAACAGGGAAAGCCCCAGCATTTT. It encodes CASSREQGKPQHF.

Notes on this clone: Other nucleotide sequences in the sample specify the same CDR3. This chain links TRBV2 with TRBJ2-2; D gene unclear. This CDR3 contains 12 residues. V lost 5 bases and J 1 base, leaving 2 bases between the germline ends. From germline, CDR1 is SNHLY and CDR2 FYNNEI. The CDR3 loop reads CASSLNTGELFF. Written as DNA, the CDR3 is TGTGCCAGCAGTCTGAACACCGGGGAGCTGTTTTTT.

This chain's CDR3 is CASSSRRGDTQYF. The CDR3 DNA sequence: TGTGCCAGTAGTTCCCGGCGGGGAGATACGCAGTATTTT. The gene calls are TRBV19 and TRBJ2-3, with a weak D call TRBD2 (6 bases). Germline CDR1 LNHDA, CDR2 SQIVND (reference sequence). The V end was cut by 5 bases, the J end by 5 bases, with 11 bases between. This CDR3 region has 13 residues.

The chain carries TRBV7-3 and TRBJ2-5; 7 bases line up with TRBD1. The trim removed 5 bases at V and 6 bases at J, leaving 6 bases unmatched. Germline V CDR1 and CDR2: SGHTA, FQGTGA. The CDR3 contains 13 residues. The CDR3 sequence is CASSPTGLKTQYF. For the CDR3, the DNA is TGTGCCAGCAGCCCGACAGGGTTGAAGACCCAGTACTTC.

This clone occurred once. This CDR3 reads CASSPGTGSFEQYF. In DNA, the CDR3 is TGTGCCAGCTCACCCGGGACAGGGTCGTTCGAGCAGTACTTC. The rearrangement uses TRBV18 and TRBJ2-7; TRBD1 agrees at 9 bases. Trimming took 3 bases from V and 6 from J; bases not matched to a gene: 6. The CDR3 spans 14 residues. Germline V lookup: CDR1 KGHSH, CDR2 LQKENI. The variable domain in full, with the rest retrieved from reference TRBV18 and TRBJ2-7, is NAGVMQNPRHLVRRRGQEARLRCSPMKGHSHVYWYRQLPEEGLKFMVYLQKENIIDESGMPKERFSAEFPKEGPSILRIQQVVRGDSAAYFCASSPGTGSFEQYFGPGTRLTVT.

This rearrangement joins TRBV27 to TRBJ1-2; a weak D match, TRBD1 (6 bases). The CDR3 runs 15 residues. Per the germline V gene, CDR1 is MNHEY and CDR2 is SMNVEV (reference sequence). Deletions cut 6 bases from V and 2 bases from J, with 16 bases between. CDR3 nucleotides: TGTGCCAGCAGAAGCGGGGGGGCGGGGAACTATGGCTACACCTTC. It is translated as CASRSGGAGNYGYTF.

The rearrangement joins TRBV5-1 to TRBJ2-3; TRBD2 agrees at 10 bases. Germline CDR1 and CDR2: SGHRS and YFSETQ. The length of the CDR3 is 18 residues. Losses at the gene ends were 1 base for V and 6 bases for J; bases not matched to a gene: 14. The CDR3 DNA is TGCGCCAGCAGCTTGATGGGGGCTAGCGGGAGTAGGGCGGATACGCAGTATTTT. The encoded protein is CASSLMGASGSRADTQYF.

A few counts support this clone. The V call is TRBV5-1, the J call TRBJ1-1; 8 nucleotides align to TRBD1. The trim removed 3 bases at V and 2 bases at J, leaving 9 bases unmatched. The CDR3 extends over 16 amino acids. CDR1 and CDR2 (germline): SGHRS, YFSETQ. The CDR3 spells CASSWGDRTLNTEAFF. Written as DNA, the CDR3 is TGCGCCAGCAGCTGGGGGGACAGGACCCTTAACACTGAAGCTTTCTTT.

About this clone: The junction departs from germline at one end; a sequencing error may be responsible. The V call is TRBV11-2, the J call TRBJ1-1; D remains ambiguous. Per germline, CDR1 SGHAT and CDR2 FQNNGV. This CDR3 comprises 10 residues. The CDR3 sequence: CASSLGAGIF. CDR3 DNA: TGTGCCAGCAGCTTAGGTGCGGGGATCTTT.

This chain links TRBV6-5 with TRBJ2-7; 7 nucleotides line up with TRBD1. V lost 2 bases to trimming and J lost 5 bases; unmatched junction nucleotides: 9. There are 15 residues in the CDR3. Germline CDR1 and CDR2: MNHEY and SVGAGI. This CDR3 reads CASSYDGPQGNEQYF. For the CDR3, the DNA is TGTGCCAGCAGTTACGACGGCCCACAGGGGAACGAGCAGTACTTC.

The chain uses TRBV21-1 and TRBJ2-3; the table's D call TRBD1 went unverified against the DNA. TRBV21-1 is a pseudogene. The CDR3 runs to 13 residues. CDR3 in amino acids: CASSLRDPDTQYF. CDR3 sequence (DNA): TGTGCCAGCAGCCTCAGGGATCCAGATACGCAGTATTTT.

This chain joins TRBV5-1 and TRBJ2-7; TRBD2 matches 10 bases. The germline V gene encodes CDR1 SGHRS and CDR2 YFSETQ. This CDR3 is 15 amino acids long. V trimming: 0 bases; J trimming: 4 bases; junction bases outside the gene matches: 4. The CDR3 DNA follows: TGCGCCAGCAGCTTGGAGCCTAGCGGGAGTTACGAGCAGTACTTC. It codes for CASSLEPSGSYEQYF.